This note documents a single T cell receptor beta chain sequence. Its antigen is not identified. This probably arose from a read error, given a far larger clone one base away. The source of the sample is a study of regulatory T cells in long-lasting Graves disease. Study-wide results and caveats: Gene preferences differed: TRBV28, TRBJ1-2, TRBJ2-5 in persistent cases.

Library construction for TCR beta used iRepertoire HTBI primers and Arm-PCR of CDR3 regions. TCRdb passed the multiplex PCR reads through MiXCR, listing each CDR3 protein once. Of 400,000 to 500,000 distinct CDR3 sequences listed, about 15% are singletons. Time point here: newly diagnosed GD, antithyroid drugs for less than 3 months. PBMCs provided the RNA from which the TCR library was made. The CDR3 runs to 12 residues. V was clipped by 8 bases and J by 13 bases, with 18 bases between them. These data also featured in a second study, about T cells in Graves' hyperthyroidism and ophthalmopathy. This second report adds: Absent ophthalmopathy progression within 18 months defined stable Graves' hyperthyroidism. An initial round of RT-PCR targeting the TCR CDR3 relied on the HTBI primer set.

The chain uses TRBV12-3 or TRBV12-4 and TRBJ2-1; weak D call: TRBD2 (5 bases). The specimen comprised peripheral blood mononuclear cells (PBMCs), sampled at new diagnosis, from a patient treated with antithyroid drugs. This receptor was taken from a young woman with Graves disease. The DNA of the CDR3 is TGTGCCAGCGAAGATGGAGGCGAGACCCAGTTCTTC. Encoded protein: CASEDGGETQFF.